These 14 T cell receptor beta chains share one sample of origin, sequenced in a study of T cell repertoires in cytomegalovirus infection. Each CDR3 protein is one row after TCRdb ran MiXCR on the reads. The sample lists roughly 570,000 distinct CDR3 sequences, around 40% occurring once. These receptors' antigens are unknown. The specimen comprised cultured PBMCs, sampled from culture after CMV antigen stimulation. The receptor set was obtained from a human donor in good health (CMV status not recorded). Some clones in this sample may be carry-over from other donors' samples.

This chain joins TRBV19 and TRBJ2-1, with 7 nucleotides matching TRBD1. The V and J ends lost 3 bases and 1 base, in that order; junction bases with no gene match: 3. Germline CDR1 and CDR2: LNHDA and SQIVND (reference sequence). The CDR3 extends over 15 amino acids. The CDR3 sequence: CASSMGQSSYNEQFF. DNA of the CDR3: TGTGCCAGTAGTATGGGACAGTCGTCCTACAATGAGCAGTTCTTC. Looking up the rest from reference TRBV19 and TRBJ2-1 gives the full variable domain: DGGITQSPKYLFRKEGQNVTLSCEQNLNHDAMYWYRQDPGQGLRLIYYSQIVNDFQKGDIAEGYSVSREKKESFPLTVTSAQKNPTAFYLCASSMGQSSYNEQFFGPGTRLTVL.

V usage is TRBV19 and J usage is TRBJ2-1; no reliable D call. Per germline, CDR1 LNHDA and CDR2 SQIVND (reference sequence). This CDR3 is built from 12 residues. Trimming stripped 5 bases from V and 9 bases from J, with 11 bases between. This CDR3 reads CASSVVPGEQFF. The CDR3 nucleotides read TGTGCCAGTAGTGTCGTGCCGGGTGAGCAGTTCTTC. Based on the CDR3 plus reference TRBV19 and TRBJ2-1, the full variable domain is DGGITQSPKYLFRKEGQNVTLSCEQNLNHDAMYWYRQDPGQGLRLIYYSQIVNDFQKGDIAEGYSVSREKKESFPLTVTSAQKNPTAFYLCASSVVPGEQFFGPGTRLTVL.

The chain recombines TRBV7-2 with TRBJ2-3, with 7 bases fitting TRBD2. CDR3 size: 9 residues. The germline V gene has CDR1 SGHTA and CDR2 FQGNSA. V was pared by 11 bases and J by 10 bases, with 3 bases of the junction left unmatched. CDR3 DNA sequence: TGTGCCTCGGGGGGTCCGCAGTATTTT. As protein: CASGGPQYF.

The chain recombines TRBV6-5 with TRBJ1-1; tentative D call: TRBD1 (5 bases). Trimming removed 8 bases at V and 6 bases at J, with 13 bases between. CDR1 MNHEY and CDR2 SVGAGI come from the germline V gene. The CDR3 covers 12 residues. The CDR3 DNA sequence: TGTGCCAGCCTCACGGTGGGGGCTGAAGCTTTCTTT. Translation: CASLTVGAEAFF.

J is TRBJ2-7 and V is TRBV7-2, with TRBD1 as a possible D gene (6 bases). Germline-derived CDR1 and CDR2 are SGHTA and FQGNSA. This CDR3 spans 14 amino acids. V was pared by 8 bases and J by 0 bases, with 14 bases between. The CDR3 spells CASGLRTASYEQYF. The CDR3 bases are TGTGCCAGCGGACTTAGGACAGCCTCCTACGAGCAGTACTTC.

The CDR3 is CASSLDSMVETQYF. CDR3 sequence (DNA): TGTGCCAGCAGCTTGGACAGCATGGTAGAGACCCAGTACTTC. The chain carries TRBV7-9 and TRBJ2-5; D possibly corresponds to TRBD1 (6 bases). The germline V and J ends were trimmed by 3 bases and 4 bases, with 12 bases remaining between them. This CDR3 is built from 14 residues. Germline CDR1 is SEHNR and CDR2 is FQNEAQ (reference sequence). Full variable domain (remainder filled in from reference TRBV7-9 and TRBJ2-5): DTGVSQNPRHKITKRGQNVTFRCDPISEHNRLYWYRQTLGQGPEFLTYFQNEAQLEKSRLLSDRFSAERPKGSFSTLEIQRTEQGDSAMYLCASSLDSMVETQYFGPGTRLLVL.

The rearrangement uses TRBV6-1 and TRBJ1-4; D is perhaps TRBD1 (5 bases). Germline V gene sequence: CDR1 MNHNS, CDR2 SASEGT. The V end lost 8 bases, the J end lost 0 bases, and 19 bases lay between the germline ends. The CDR3 covers 17 residues. The CDR3 reads CASSNEPGGATNEKLFF. The CDR3 DNA follows: TGTGCCAGCTCTAATGAGCCGGGGGGGGCAACTAATGAAAAACTGTTTTTT.

The chain has TRBV19 and TRBJ1-1; 8 bases line up with TRBD1. The J segment lost 1 base and the V segment lost 10 bases, leaving 2 bases of the junction unmatched. The CDR3 is made up of 12 amino acids. CDR1 and CDR2 from the germline V gene are LNHDA and SQIVND (reference sequence). The CDR3 DNA sequence: TGTGCCACCGGACAGGGGAACACTGAAGCTTTCTTT. Translating gives CATGQGNTEAFF.

This clonotype was observed at least ten times. The chain links TRBV7-8 to TRBJ2-5; tentatively, D is TRBD2 (5 bases). From germline, CDR1 is SGHVS and CDR2 FQNEAQ. Trimming removed 0 bases at V and 2 bases at J, with 10 bases between. The CDR3 consists of 15 residues. In nucleotides, the CDR3 is TGTGCCAGCAGCTTAGCGTCCGGGAATCAAGAGACCCAGTACTTC. As protein: CASSLASGNQETQYF.

This clonotype was seen just once. V and J are TRBV28 and TRBJ2-7; TRBD1 matches at 10 bases. The CDR3 loop spans 12 amino acids. Looked up from germline, CDR1 is MDHEN and CDR2 is SYDVKM. V lost 7 bases to trimming and J lost 13 bases; unmatched junction nucleotides: 10. CDR3 in amino acids: CASTSGQGKGYF. CDR3 DNA sequence: TGTGCCAGCACCTCGGGACAGGGGAAAGGTTACTTC.

This clonotype was observed a few times. The chain links TRBV6-1 to TRBJ1-4, with D unresolved. CDR3 length equals 13 residues. Trimming removed 0 bases from V and 10 bases from J, with 9 bases in between. Per germline, CDR1 MNHNS and CDR2 SASEGT. CDR3 amino acids: CASSEARVGKLFF. The DNA for the CDR3 is TGTGCCAGCAGTGAAGCGCGCGTGGGAAAACTGTTTTTT.

In this sample, this clonotype turned up many times. The chain recombines TRBV7-2 with TRBJ1-5, with 9 bases fitting TRBD1. V dropped 4 bases and J dropped 0; count of bases not matched to a gene: 4. There are 16 residues in the CDR3. Germline loops: CDR1 SGHTA, CDR2 FQGNSA. The CDR3 sequence: CASSSTGGASNQPQHF. CDR3 DNA: TGTGCCAGCAGCTCGACAGGGGGGGCTAGCAATCAGCCCCAGCATTTT. Together with reference TRBV7-2 and TRBJ1-5, the CDR3 gives the full variable domain: GAGVSQSPSNKVTEKGKDVELRCDPISGHTALYWYRQSLGQGLEFLIYFQGNSAPDKSGLPSDRFSAERTGGSVSTLTIQRTQQEDSAVYLCASSSTGGASNQPQHFGDGTRLSIL.

This clonotype was seen more than once but under ten times. The chain links TRBV6-1 to TRBJ2-7, with D unresolved. CDR3 length: 15 amino acids. V dropped 7 bases and J dropped 3 bases, with 19 bases sitting between them. In germline, CDR1 is MNHNS, CDR2 SASEGT. DNA for the CDR3: TGTGCCAGCACCGCCCAAATTCAAAACATCTACGAGCAGTACTTC. It yields the protein CASTAQIQNIYEQYF.

This clonotype is a singleton in its sample. The chain is built from TRBV6-6 and TRBJ1-6; 8 positions agree with TRBD1. CDR1 is MNHNY and CDR2 is SVGAGI in the germline V gene (reference sequence). The ends lost 2 bases at V and 3 bases at J; junction bases unmatched: 6. The length of the CDR3 is 17 residues. DNA for the CDR3: TGTGCCAGCAGTTACGGGGCAGGGGGCAACTATAATTCACCCCTCCACTTT. Its translation is CASSYGAGGNYNSPLHF.